The T cell receptor beta chain under discussion was sequenced for a study of blood T cell repertoires in COVID-19. Study information: The study drew acute and convalescent COVID-19 samples from the United States, Italy and Spain. The analysed material was cDNA or gDNA that came from T cells, B-cell-depleted T cells, or PBMCs.

Authors' processing steps: From reference gene primer amplification, estimates of nucleated cell counts were derived. Assay used: immunoSEQ multiplex PCR; TCRdb lists only in-frame clones, some missing. V, J and clone size are taken as reported in that table, and D and trimming were inferred from the DNA itself. The data hold about 100,000 clones, with approximately 80% observed a single time. The CDR3 sequence is 14 residues long. Looked up from germline, CDR1 is SGHTA and CDR2 is FQGTGA. The junction had 8 bases not matched to a gene; V was cut back by 4 bases and J by 8 bases. The sequence was collected from a woman aged 70-85 years with acute or convalescent COVID-19. The rearrangement joins TRBV7-3 to TRBJ2-3; 8 bases are shared with TRBD2. The material sequenced was peripheral blood. The CDR3 DNA is TGTGCCAGCAGCTCCGGGACTAGTTATGGTACGCAGTATTTT. This codes for CASSSGTSYGTQYF. The full variable domain, its missing parts supplied by reference TRBV7-3 and TRBJ2-3, is GAGVSQTPSNKVTEKGKYVELRCDPISGHTALYWYRQSLGQGPEFLIYFQGTGAADDSGLPNDRFFAVRPEGSVSTLKIQRTERGDSAVYLCASSSGTSYGTQYFGPGTRLTVL.